A single sample gave rise to the 27 T cell receptor beta chains below, sequenced in a study of shared clonotypes between healthy human individuals. Using immunoSEQ multiplex PCR, the repertoire was profiled, and TCRdb retains in-frame clones only, with some absent. This table holds 980,000 or so clones, over 60% found once. Sequences were obtained from memory CD4+ T cells sorted from blood. Documented subset: CD45RA-negative fraction. Receptors were obtained from a man between 18 and 35 years old in good health.

As regards this clone: Germline and junction disagree at one end, which may indicate a read error. V gene TRBV7-7 combines with J gene TRBJ2-7, with D perhaps matching TRBD2 (7 bases). There are 15 residues in the CDR3. In germline, CDR1 is SSHAT, CDR2 FNYEAQ (reference sequence). The CDR3: CASSRGATGTYEQYF. In DNA form, the CDR3 reads TGTGCTAGCAGCCGGGGGGCTACAGGGACCTACGAGCAGTACTTC.

The gene calls are TRBV6-5 and TRBJ2-3; a weak D match, TRBD2 (5 bases). CDR3 length: 14 residues. Trimming cost V 2 bases and J 1 base, with 7 bases left between them. The V gene's germline CDR1 is MNHEY and CDR2 SVGAGI. The CDR3 DNA sequence: TGTGCCAGCAGTTACGAGGGCCGCACAGATACGCAGTATTTT. This gives the protein CASSYEGRTDTQYF.

The J gene is TRBJ2-5, the V gene TRBV9; D is unresolved. V was trimmed by 2 bases and J by 5 bases, leaving 19 bases between them. There are 16 residues in the CDR3. Germline V gene sequence: CDR1 SGDLS, CDR2 YYNGEE. CDR3 nucleotide sequence: TGTGCCAGCAGCGTCCAGGCCGAAGGTTATAGGGAGACCCAGTACTTC. Protein: CASSVQAEGYRETQYF.

This rearrangement joins TRBV27 to TRBJ2-7, with 10 bases lining up with TRBD1. Germline loops: CDR1 MNHEY, CDR2 SMNVEV (reference sequence). This CDR3 is built from 14 residues. J gave up 5 bases and V 5 bases, and 6 bases lay outside the gene matches. The CDR3 DNA sequence: TGTGCCAGCAGTACCCGGGACAGGGGCCACGAGCAGTACTTC. This codes for CASSTRDRGHEQYF.

The count of this clone is one. The chain carries TRBV13 and TRBJ2-7; the D is unclear. Trimming took 5 bases from V and 0 from J, leaving 11 bases between them. The CDR3 has 14 amino acids. Germline lookup yields CDR1 PRHDT and CDR2 FYEKMQ (reference sequence). The CDR3 DNA sequence: TGTGCCAGCAGCCCCCAGCTCGACTCCTACGAGCAGTACTTC. It translates to CASSPQLDSYEQYF.

The chain recombines TRBV6-1 with TRBJ1-2, with 9 bases fitting TRBD1. In germline, CDR1 is MNHNS, CDR2 SASEGT. The CDR3 runs to 17 residues. The V segment lost 1 base and the J segment 5 bases; nucleotides outside the gene matches: 11. The CDR3 DNA sequence: TGTGCCAGCAGTGAAGGAGGACAGGGGAGACTGAGATATGGCTACACCTTC. It codes for CASSEGGQGRLRYGYTF.

The chain joins TRBV5-1 to TRBJ2-5; possibly TRBD1 for D (5 bases). The CDR3 consists of 14 residues. The V end was cut by 5 bases, the J end by 2 bases, with 13 bases between. In germline, CDR1 is SGHRS, CDR2 YFSETQ. The CDR3 region has the DNA TGCGCCAGCAGACAGGACGGTATGCAAGAGACCCAGTACTTC. The encoded protein is CASRQDGMQETQYF. Variable domain in full (rest from reference TRBV5-1 and TRBJ2-5): KAGVTQTPRYLIKTRGQQVTLSCSPISGHRSVSWYQQTPGQGLQFLFEYFSETQRNKGNFPGRFSGRQFSNSRSEMNVSTLELGDSALYLCASRQDGMQETQYFGPGTRLLVL.

This chain connects TRBV7-2 to TRBJ1-5; TRBD1 might be the D (5 bases). CDR3 length: 13 amino acids. Germline CDR1 is SGHTA and CDR2 is FQGNSA. V shed 5 bases and J shed 7 bases, with 12 bases lying between them. CDR3 protein: CASSLQGAQPQHF. DNA for the CDR3: TGTGCCAGCAGCCTCCAAGGGGCACAGCCCCAGCATTTT. The whole variable domain, remainder taken from reference TRBV7-2 and TRBJ1-5, is GAGVSQSPSNKVTEKGKDVELRCDPISGHTALYWYRQSLGQGLEFLIYFQGNSAPDKSGLPSDRFSAERTGGSVSTLTIQRTQQEDSAVYLCASSLQGAQPQHFGDGTRLSIL.

The chain is built from TRBV5-4 and TRBJ2-2; perhaps TRBD1 as D (6 bases). Germline V gene lookup returns CDR1 SGHNT and CDR2 YYREEE (reference sequence). The V and J ends lost 3 bases and 1 base respectively, with 10 bases between them. The CDR3 is 15 residues long. The CDR3 is CASSYDRRNTGELFF. CDR3 coding DNA: TGTGCCAGCAGCTATGACAGGAGGAACACCGGGGAGCTGTTTTTT.

This clone was counted a few times. The V call is TRBV5-1, the J call TRBJ2-3; no firm D call. The CDR3 is 15 residues long. Trimming shortened V by 6 bases and J by 7 bases, and 21 bases separated the two germline ends. Per germline, CDR1 SGHRS and CDR2 YFSETQ. The CDR3 bases are TGCGCCAGCACCCCGCCAGGCGTTCAATCCCATACGCAGTATTTT. Translation: CASTPPGVQSHTQYF.

This clone was recorded at least ten times. The rearrangement uses TRBV6-5 and TRBJ1-2; 8 bases are shared with TRBD1. The CDR3 covers 15 residues. The V and J ends lost 2 bases and 5 bases, in that order; junction bases with no gene match: 7. Germline assignment: CDR1 MNHEY and CDR2 SVGAGI. The CDR3 loop is CASSYRQGAGYGYTF. CDR3 coding DNA: TGTGCCAGCAGTTACAGGCAGGGGGCTGGGTATGGCTACACCTTC.

About this clone: This sample also contains other DNA sequences that code for the same CDR3. This chain connects TRBV2 to TRBJ1-1, with D possibly being TRBD1 (6 bases). Germline V gives CDR1 SNHLY, CDR2 FYNNEI. The CDR3 has 13 amino acids. Between the trimmed V and J ends, which lost 4 bases and 3 bases, there was a span of 9 bases. The CDR3 DNA reads TGTGCCAGCAGTGTTCAGGGGCACACTGAAGCTTTCTTT. The encoded protein is CASSVQGHTEAFF.

The chain recombines TRBV10-1 with TRBJ2-7; D ambiguous. The V gene's germline CDR1 is WNHNN and CDR2 SYGVQD (reference sequence). The CDR3 sequence is 11 residues long. The germline V and J ends were trimmed by 11 bases and 7 bases, with 15 bases remaining between them. The CDR3 DNA follows: TGCGCCGGGATCGATGTTGCGGAGCAGTACTTC. It encodes CAGIDVAEQYF.

This clone was picked up a small number of times. This rearrangement joins TRBV4-1 to TRBJ2-1, with a weak D call TRBD2 (6 bases). The CDR3 is made up of 16 amino acids. Germline V gives CDR1 MGHRA, CDR2 YSYEKL. Trimming took off 4 bases at V and 1 base at J, with 14 bases between the two ends. The CDR3 loop reads CASSLIYGSSYNEQFF. The CDR3, as DNA: TGCGCCAGCAGCCTAATCTACGGGAGTTCCTACAATGAGCAGTTCTTC.

The chain combines TRBV29-1 with TRBJ2-7; D gene ambiguous. CDR3 length: 11 amino acids. Trimming cost V 7 bases and J 3 bases, with 10 bases left between them. In germline, CDR1 is SQVTM, CDR2 ANQGSEA. The CDR3 protein is CSASTDYEQYF. CDR3 nucleotides: TGCAGCGCATCTACGGACTACGAGCAGTACTTC.

The chain combines TRBV4-1 with TRBJ2-2, with 8 nucleotides matching TRBD1. From germline, CDR1 is MGHRA and CDR2 YSYEKL. The CDR3 is 15 residues long. The ends lost 8 bases at V and 4 bases at J; junction bases unmatched: 9. CDR3 residues: CASAPGQAFTGELFF. The CDR3 bases are TGCGCCAGCGCTCCGGGACAGGCGTTCACCGGGGAGCTGTTTTTT.

V gene TRBV27 combines with J gene TRBJ2-3; 7 positions match TRBD1. Germline V gene sequence: CDR1 MNHEY, CDR2 SMNVEV (reference sequence). This CDR3 is built from 15 residues. The V segment lost 6 bases and the J segment 0 bases; nucleotides outside the gene matches: 6. The CDR3 here is CASSLGQPSTDTQYF. Written as DNA, the CDR3 is TGTGCCAGCAGCCTGGGACAGCCTAGCACAGATACGCAGTATTTT.

The chain combines TRBV7-9 with TRBJ2-2; TRBD1 aligns across 8 bases. The V segment lost 5 bases and the J segment 6 bases; nucleotides outside the gene matches: 8. The CDR3 runs to 15 residues. Per germline, CDR1 SEHNR and CDR2 FQNEAQ (reference sequence). CDR3 sequence reads: CASSPGGQAAGELFF. CDR3 in DNA: TGTGCCAGCAGCCCTGGGGGACAGGCCGCCGGGGAGCTGTTTTTT.

Here the CDR3 DNA reads TGTGCCAGCACTGGACAGGGTGTAGCTGAAGCTTTCTTT. Protein: CASTGQGVAEAFF. The chain carries TRBV28 and TRBJ1-1; 8 nucleotides match TRBD1. The CDR3 is 13 amino acids. Germline CDR1 MDHEN, CDR2 SYDVKM. The trim removed 7 bases at V and 6 bases at J, leaving 7 bases unmatched.

The chain employs TRBV30 and TRBJ2-1; TRBD2 matches at 12 bases. This CDR3 spans 16 amino acids. Germline loops: CDR1 GTSNPN, CDR2 SVGIG (reference sequence). Trimming cost V 6 bases and J 7 bases; bases outside gene matches: 13. CDR3 amino acids: CACGTRTSGKGNEQFF. The CDR3 bases are TGTGCCTGTGGTACACGGACTAGCGGGAAGGGAAATGAGCAGTTCTTC.

V is TRBV10-1 and J is TRBJ2-7, with TRBD1 matching over 7 bases. Per germline, CDR1 WNHNN and CDR2 SYGVQD (reference sequence). The CDR3 length is 15 residues. V shed 3 bases, J shed 4 bases, and the junction held 9 bases outside the gene matches. The CDR3 is CASSDNRQGKYEQYF. The DNA of the CDR3 is TGCGCCAGCAGTGACAACCGACAGGGAAAATACGAGCAGTACTTC.

This clone was detected a few times. This rearrangement joins TRBV4-3 to TRBJ2-7; 11 bases fit TRBD2. Germline CDR1 LGHNA, CDR2 YSLEER. V shed 0 bases and J 6 bases; nucleotides not matched to a gene: 4. This CDR3 spans 15 amino acids. CDR3 DNA sequence: TGCGCCAGCAGCCAAGATCTAGCGGGAGGCTCCGAGCAGTACTTC. Translated: CASSQDLAGGSEQYF.

V gene TRBV27 combines with J gene TRBJ2-5, with 7 nucleotides matching TRBD2. Germline V CDR1 and CDR2: MNHEY, SMNVEV (reference sequence). The CDR3 is 14 amino acids. Trimming took 4 bases from V and 3 from J; bases not matched to a gene: 5. CDR3 protein: CASSWGGSEETQYF. DNA for the CDR3: TGTGCCAGCAGTTGGGGGGGATCGGAAGAGACCCAGTACTTC.

V is TRBV5-1 and J is TRBJ1-4; no definite D call. The germline V gene encodes CDR1 SGHRS and CDR2 YFSETQ. The CDR3 runs 13 residues. Trimming stripped 0 bases from V and 7 bases from J, with 7 bases between. CDR3 coding DNA: TGCGCCAGCAGCTTGGAGCTGGGTGAAAAACTGTTTTTT. This encodes CASSLELGEKLFF.

The chain links TRBV27 to TRBJ2-7, with 12 positions matching TRBD2. Trimming at V came to 6 bases and at J to 4 bases, leaving 7 bases not matched to a gene. The CDR3 length is 15 residues. From germline, CDR1 is MNHEY and CDR2 SMNVEV (reference sequence). In DNA form, the CDR3 reads TGTGCCAGCAGATCCTCTCTAGCGGGAGGGTACGAGCAGTACTTC. Translated: CASRSSLAGGYEQYF.

This rearrangement joins TRBV29-1 to TRBJ2-6; no definite D call. CDR3 length: 14 amino acids. Germline assignment: CDR1 SQVTM and CDR2 ANQGSEA. V was clipped by 5 bases and J by 0 bases, with 8 bases between them. Written as DNA, the CDR3 is TGCAGCGTTTCTCCGGCCTCTGGGGCCAACGTCCTGACTTTC. Its protein product is CSVSPASGANVLTF.

The genes are TRBV29-1 and TRBJ1-1; 8 nucleotides match TRBD1. The germline V gene has CDR1 SQVTM and CDR2 ANQGSEA. V dropped 3 bases and J dropped 2; count of bases not matched to a gene: 8. The CDR3 consists of 15 residues. As DNA, the CDR3 is TGCAGCGTTGAGACAGGGGTTGGGGTTAACACTGAAGCTTTCTTT. It encodes CSVETGVGVNTEAFF.